What follows are 8 T cell receptor beta chains derived from one specimen sequenced in a study of blood T cell repertoires in COVID-19 (dated by TCRdb to the early 2020s). Libraries were made using the immunoSEQ multiplex PCR assay. Drawn from immuneACCESS, this table holds only the in-frame rearrangements with V and J called that TCRdb kept. Clones are partly lost; checked studies trace under half to an unresolved V gene and leave the rest unexplained. This sample lists 200,000 to 300,000 clones; roughly 80% were detected once. Roughly 9.6% of the sample belongs to the ten largest clones. Material for sequencing was peripheral blood. All receptors come from a woman older than 75 with acute or convalescent COVID-19.

This chain links TRBV5-1 with TRBJ2-6, with D perhaps TRBD1 (5 bases). This CDR3 contains 17 residues. In germline, CDR1 is SGHRS, CDR2 YFSETQ. Trimming removed 4 bases at V and 2 bases at J, with 16 bases between. CDR3 amino acids: CASSTRAGQTGANVLTF. DNA for the CDR3: TGCGCCAGCAGCACCCGGGCAGGGCAGACTGGGGCCAACGTCCTGACTTTC. The complete variable domain, with remaining parts taken from reference TRBV5-1 and TRBJ2-6, reads KAGVTQTPRYLIKTRGQQVTLSCSPISGHRSVSWYQQTPGQGLQFLFEYFSETQRNKGNFPGRFSGRQFSNSRSEMNVSTLELGDSALYLCASSTRAGQTGANVLTFGAGSRLTVL.

The V gene is TRBV11-2, the J gene TRBJ2-1; 11 positions match TRBD2. V trimming: 5 bases; J trimming: 5 bases; junction bases outside the gene matches: 2. CDR1 is SGHAT and CDR2 is FQNNGV in the germline V gene. This CDR3 spans 14 amino acids. CDR3 sequence (DNA): TGTGCCAGCAGCCTAGCGGGGGGTCACAATGAGCAGTTCTTC. The encoded protein is CASSLAGGHNEQFF.

This rearrangement joins TRBV3-1 (or the pseudogene TRBV3-2) to TRBJ2-7, with D possibly TRBD2 on 5 matching bases. The CDR3 is made up of 14 amino acids. Germline loops: CDR1 LGHDT, CDR2 YNNKEL (reference sequence). V was pared by 0 bases and J by 7 bases, with 13 bases between. Written as DNA, the CDR3 is TGTGCCAGCAGCCAAGATATTCCACCGGGGGAGCAGTACTTC. This codes for CASSQDIPPGEQYF.

Here the CDR3 reads CASSSWTGSYGYTF. As DNA, the CDR3 is TGTGCCAGCAGTTCATGGACGGGATCCTATGGCTACACCTTC. The chain couples TRBV28 to TRBJ1-2; no definite D call. The CDR3 is 14 residues long. With 4 bases removed from V and 4 bases from J, the gap between germline ends came to 13 bases. The germline CDR1 and CDR2 sequences are MDHEN and SYDVKM.

This chain uses TRBV18 with TRBJ2-1, with TRBD1 identical over 11 bases. Germline loops: CDR1 KGHSH, CDR2 LQKENI. V was clipped by 3 bases and J by 5 bases; unmatched bases: 9. The CDR3 has 17 residues. CDR3 residues: CASSPLDRGLKNNEQFF. The CDR3 region has the DNA TGTGCCAGCTCACCCCTGGACAGGGGGCTAAAGAACAATGAGCAGTTCTTC.

The CDR3 reads CASSEHPGGPTGELFF. Written as DNA, the CDR3 is TGTGCCAGCAGTGAACACCCGGGGGGGCCCACCGGGGAGCTGTTTTTT. V and J are TRBV2 and TRBJ2-2; 8 bases line up with TRBD2. There are 16 residues in the CDR3. Germline CDR1 SNHLY, CDR2 FYNNEI. J lost 4 bases, V lost 2 bases, and 6 bases had no gene match.

The chain combines TRBV6-5 with TRBJ1-2, with TRBD1 matching over 8 bases. The CDR3 has 15 amino acids. The germline V gene has CDR1 MNHEY and CDR2 SVGAGI. V lost 10 bases and J lost 5; bases outside the gene matches: 15. CDR3 protein: CATAPRGRLGYGYTF. The CDR3 region has the DNA TGTGCCACCGCTCCCAGGGGGCGCCTTGGGTATGGCTACACCTTC.

The table lists this clone with a count of one. J is TRBJ2-3 and V is TRBV29-1; D gene uncertain. CDR1 is SQVTM, CDR2 ANQGSEA, per germline. The length of the CDR3 is 11 residues. V was clipped by 7 bases and J by 3 bases, with 8 bases between them. The CDR3, as DNA: TGCAGCGCCTCCAGGACAGATACGCAGTATTTT. It is translated as CSASRTDTQYF.